The 6 T cell receptor beta chains in this list originate from one sample, sequenced in a study of Graves' ophthalmopathy and Graves' hyperthyroidism. Researchers took RNA transcripts and amplified TCR beta CDR3 regions from them. HTBI-primed first-round RT-PCR preceded second-round multiplex PCR. Via MiXCR, TCRdb re-called the multiplex PCR reads, giving one row per CDR3 protein. This table has about 370,000 distinct CDR3 sequences, about 15% appearing once. The material sequenced was peripheral blood. These receptors were collected from an adult woman with stable Graves' hyperthyroidism.

In its sample, this clonotype was seen many times. The gene calls are TRBV29-1 and TRBJ2-7; the D gene is possibly TRBD2 (5 bases). The CDR3 extends over 13 amino acids. Germline lookup yields CDR1 SQVTM and CDR2 ANQGSEA. V was cut by 7 bases and J by 4 bases, with 17 bases left in between. Here the CDR3 reads CSATTYTGYEQYF. CDR3 bases: TGCAGCGCCACGACCTACACGGGGTACGAGCAGTACTTC.

This clonotype was observed many times. V gene TRBV3-1 combines with J gene TRBJ1-2; weak D call: TRBD1 (6 bases). The V and J ends lost 5 bases and 4 bases respectively, with 17 bases between them. Germline-derived CDR1 and CDR2 are LGHDT and YNNKEL (reference sequence). This CDR3 is 15 amino acids long. In DNA, the CDR3 is TGTGCCAGCAGCTCCAGGGGAAGTTTGTCCTATGGCTACACCTTC. Its protein product is CASSSRGSLSYGYTF.

About this clonotype itself: Being one base from a much bigger clone, this may be a read error. The chain carries TRBV18 and TRBJ1-1, with D maybe TRBD1 (6 bases). CDR1 KGHSH and CDR2 LQKENI come from the germline V gene. CDR3 length: 14 residues. This CDR3 is CVSSVRGLNTEAFF. CDR3 DNA sequence: TGTGTCAGCTCCGTCAGGGGACTGAACACTGAAGCTTTCTTT.

The gene calls are TRBV19 and TRBJ2-7, with a possible D match to TRBD2 (5 bases). CDR1 is LNHDA and CDR2 is SQIVND in the germline V gene (reference sequence). The CDR3 contains 14 residues. The V end lost 3 bases, the J end lost 2 bases, and 11 bases lay between the germline ends. CDR3 DNA: TGTGCCAGTAGTATGGCGGCCGGGACCTACGAGCAGTACTTC. It is translated as CASSMAAGTYEQYF.

This clonotype was seen a few times. The genes are TRBV9 and TRBJ2-5; D is possibly TRBD2 (5 bases). The CDR3 is made up of 15 amino acids. The germline CDR1 and CDR2 sequences are SGDLS and YYNGEE. V was cut by 4 bases and J by 5 bases, with 18 bases left in between. CDR3 nucleotides: TGTGCCAGCAGCCCCTCCGGGAACGGTGGTGAGACCCAGTACTTC. As protein: CASSPSGNGGETQYF.

The rearrangement uses TRBV12-3 or TRBV12-4 and TRBJ2-5, with D uncertain. The ends were cut back, 9 bases at V and 2 bases at J, with 19 bases in the middle. The length of the CDR3 is 15 residues. The CDR3, as DNA: TGTGCCAGGCCGGCTAACGGAGCCACTCAAGAGACCCAGTACTTC. This sequence encodes CARPANGATQETQYF.